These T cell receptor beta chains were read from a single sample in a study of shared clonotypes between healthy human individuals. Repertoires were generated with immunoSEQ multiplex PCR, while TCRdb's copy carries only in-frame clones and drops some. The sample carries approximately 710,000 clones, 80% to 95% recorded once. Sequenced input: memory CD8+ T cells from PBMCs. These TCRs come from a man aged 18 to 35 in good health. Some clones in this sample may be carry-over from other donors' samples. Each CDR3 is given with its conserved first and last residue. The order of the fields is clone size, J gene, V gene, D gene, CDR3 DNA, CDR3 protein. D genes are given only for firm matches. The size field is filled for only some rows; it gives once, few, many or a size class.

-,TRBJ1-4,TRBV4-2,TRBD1,TGTGCCAGCAGCCAATCGGAGTTTGGGACAGGGGTGGAAAAACTGTTTTTT,CASSQSEFGTGVEKLFF
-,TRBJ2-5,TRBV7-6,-,TGTGCCAGCAGCCCGGGCCCCCACCAGATTCGTCAAGAGACCCAGTACTTC,CASSPGPHQIRQETQYF
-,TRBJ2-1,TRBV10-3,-,TGTGCCATCAGTGACGGGGGAAAAAGATACAATGAGCAGTTCTTC,CAISDGGKRYNEQFF
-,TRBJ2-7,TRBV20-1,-,TGCAGTGCTAAGGACTTCTACGAGCAGTACTTC,CSAKDFYEQYF
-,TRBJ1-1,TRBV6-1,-,TGTGCCAGCAGTGAACTCCTGAACACTGAAGCTTTCTTT,CASSELLNTEAFF
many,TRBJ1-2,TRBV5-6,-,TGTGCCAGCAGCTTCGGCAGGGGTGGCTACACCTTC,CASSFGRGGYTF
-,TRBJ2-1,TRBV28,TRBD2,TGTGCCAGCAGAAGACAAAAAGGTCGGGGGGGCAATGAGCAGTTCTTC,CASRRQKGRGGNEQFF
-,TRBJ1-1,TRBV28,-,TGTGCCAGCATTTTTCGGGGTGGGGTTTCCACTGAAGCTTTCTTT,CASIFRGGVSTEAFF
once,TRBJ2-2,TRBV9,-,TGTGCCAGCAGCGTAAACGCCGGGGAGCTGTTTTTT,CASSVNAGELFF
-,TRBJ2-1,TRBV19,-,TGTGCCAGTAGTTCTGCACTCCCTCAGGAAGAGCAGTTCTTC,CASSSALPQEEQFF
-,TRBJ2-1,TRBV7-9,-,TGTGCCAGCAGCTTATTTGGGCCGGGCGCGAATGAGCAGTTCTTC,CASSLFGPGANEQFF
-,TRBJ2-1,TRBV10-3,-,TGTGCCATCAGTGACATGGCGGAGCAGTTCTTC,CAISDMAEQFF
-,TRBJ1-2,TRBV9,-,TGTGCCAGCAGCGCGTCACTATTGAGGGGCTACACCTTC,CASSASLLRGYTF
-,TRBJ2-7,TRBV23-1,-,TGCGCCAGCAGTCATTTATCTAGGGACGTCTACGAGCAGTACTTC,CASSHLSRDVYEQYF
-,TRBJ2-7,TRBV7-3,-,TGTGCCAGCAGCTTAATGGGAGGATACTACGAGCAGTACTTC,CASSLMGGYYEQYF